Following are 13 T cell receptor beta chains from one sample sequenced in a study of blood T cell repertoires in COVID-19. Clones were sequenced by immunoSEQ multiplex PCR, and TCRdb holds only the in-frame ones, with some missing. The table shows some 220,000 clones, with over 75% occurring only once. Sequencing was carried out using peripheral blood. These TCRs come from a woman aged 70-85 years with COVID-19, enrolled during active disease.

The V call is TRBV6-2 or TRBV6-3, the J call TRBJ2-2, with D perhaps TRBD1 (6 bases). The V end lost 7 bases, the J end lost 5 bases, and 11 bases lay between the germline ends. The germline CDR1 and CDR2 sequences are MNHEY and SVGEGT. The CDR3 totals 13 residues. The chain's CDR3 is CASNPTGTGELFF. CDR3 bases: TGTGCCAGCAACCCTACAGGGACCGGGGAGCTGTTTTTT.

The rearrangement uses TRBV7-2 and TRBJ2-7; 7 bases are a match to TRBD2. Germline CDR1 reads SGHTA; CDR2 reads FQGNSA. With V trimmed by 0 bases and J by 2 bases, 10 bases remained unmatched. CDR3 size: 17 residues. The CDR3 DNA is TGTGCCAGCAGCTTAGCGAGTTTCAGGAGCGGGACCTACGAGCAGTACTTC. Translated, it gives CASSLASFRSGTYEQYF.

V and J are TRBV19 and TRBJ2-1; 7 bases fit TRBD1. The CDR3 is made up of 15 amino acids. J gave up 4 bases and V 1 base, and 4 bases lay outside the gene matches. Germline-derived CDR1 and CDR2 are LNHDA and SQIVND (reference sequence). CDR3 DNA sequence: TGTGCCAGTAGTATAGGGTCAGGGGGATACAATGAGCAGTTCTTC. The encoded protein is CASSIGSGGYNEQFF.

V usage is TRBV18 and J usage is TRBJ2-1, with TRBD2 matching 14 bases. J lost 3 bases, V lost 1 base, and 2 bases had no gene match. CDR1 is KGHSH and CDR2 is LQKENI in the germline V gene. The CDR3 totals 17 residues. CDR3 bases: TGTGCCAGCTCACCACGAGGGACTAGCGGGGGCTACAATGAGCAGTTCTTC. Encoded protein: CASSPRGTSGGYNEQFF.

The chain has TRBV11-3 and TRBJ2-5, with 16 bases lining up with TRBD2. Germline V gene data show CDR1 as SGHNT and CDR2 as YENEEA. The CDR3 sequence is 17 residues long. V shed 4 bases and J 5 bases; nucleotides not matched to a gene: 7. The CDR3 spells CASSSGTSGGVVETQYF. CDR3 DNA sequence: TGTGCCAGCAGCTCCGGGACTAGCGGGGGGGTAGTGGAGACCCAGTACTTC.

CDR3 nucleotides: TGCAGCGTTACAGTCTCTGGGGCCAACGTCCTGACTTTC. This sequence encodes CSVTVSGANVLTF. This chain uses TRBV29-1 with TRBJ2-6; D gene unclear. The germline V gene encodes CDR1 SQVTM and CDR2 ANQGSEA. This CDR3 has 13 residues. Trimming removed 5 bases from V and 0 bases from J, with 5 bases in between.

V is TRBV5-1 and J is TRBJ2-3; D might be TRBD2 (8 bases). Trimming cost V 2 bases and J 6 bases, with 19 bases left between them. The germline V gene encodes CDR1 SGHRS and CDR2 YFSETQ. This CDR3 is 16 amino acids long. In DNA, the CDR3 is TGCGCCAGCAGCTTACAGGGGAGCGGGAGCGGTGATACGCAGTATTTT. It is translated as CASSLQGSGSGDTQYF.

This chain joins TRBV9 and TRBJ2-7; 10 nucleotides align to TRBD1. J gave up 2 bases and V 0 bases, and 5 bases lay outside the gene matches. This CDR3 is 16 amino acids long. The germline gives CDR1 SGDLS, CDR2 YYNGEE. CDR3 amino acids: CASSVDPGQGTYEQYF. The CDR3, as DNA: TGTGCCAGCAGCGTAGACCCGGGACAGGGGACCTACGAGCAGTACTTC.

The chain uses TRBV4-1 and TRBJ1-1, with D possibly TRBD1 on 6 matching bases. Germline-derived CDR1 and CDR2 are MGHRA and YSYEKL. V was clipped by 0 bases and J by 5 bases, with 25 bases between them. This CDR3 contains 19 residues. This CDR3 reads CASSQDLNSGGLGRTEAFF. The CDR3 DNA sequence: TGCGCCAGCAGCCAAGATCTCAACTCCGGGGGGCTAGGGAGGACTGAAGCTTTCTTT.

V gene TRBV28 combines with J gene TRBJ1-4; D is unresolved. Trimming shortened V by 3 bases and J by 4 bases, and 9 bases separated the two germline ends. CDR1 MDHEN and CDR2 SYDVKM come from the germline V gene. The CDR3 spans 14 residues. CDR3: CASSLSGFNEKLFF. The DNA for the CDR3 is TGTGCCAGCAGTTTGTCGGGGTTTAATGAAAAACTGTTTTTT.

The V and J genes are TRBV19 and TRBJ1-1, with D unclear. This CDR3 has 13 residues. V lost 4 bases to trimming and J lost 5 bases, with 11 bases between them. Germline values: CDR1 LNHDA, CDR2 SQIVND (reference sequence). CDR3 in amino acids: CASSTGILTEAFF. The CDR3 region has the DNA TGTGCCAGTAGTACCGGGATCCTAACTGAAGCTTTCTTT.

The chain has TRBV24-1 and TRBJ2-3; TRBD1 matches 8 bases. The V segment lost 5 bases and the J segment 3 bases; nucleotides outside the gene matches: 9. The CDR3 loop spans 16 amino acids. The V gene's germline CDR1 is KGHDR and CDR2 SFDVKD. The CDR3, as DNA: TGTGCCACCAGTGGAGCGGACAGGGACGGGACAGATACGCAGTATTTT. This sequence encodes CATSGADRDGTDTQYF.

This chain uses TRBV7-6 with TRBJ1-5; the D gene is possibly TRBD1 (5 bases). Per the germline V gene, CDR1 is SGHVS and CDR2 is FNYEAQ. The CDR3 is made up of 18 amino acids. V was trimmed by 0 bases and J by 0 bases, leaving 15 bases between them. Here the CDR3 DNA reads TGTGCCAGCAGCTTAGCTGTTGGGGGGAGTCATAGCAATCAGCCCCAGCATTTT. Its protein product is CASSLAVGGSHSNQPQHF.